This T cell receptor beta chain was sequenced for a study of blood T cell repertoires in COVID-19. The wider study: Acute and convalescent COVID-19 samples came from the United States, Italy and Spain.

The method was immunoSEQ multiplex PCR; TCRdb's version includes in-frame clones alone and lacks a portion of them. The profile shows 200,000 to 300,000 clones, about 90% of them singletons. The V end was cut by 0 bases, the J end by 5 bases, with 9 bases between. Germline V gene sequence: CDR1 LGHNA, CDR2 YSLEER. The CDR3 length is 14 residues. This TCR was recovered from a man older than 75 with acute or convalescent COVID-19. Material: peripheral blood. This chain uses TRBV4-3 with TRBJ2-3; tentatively, D is TRBD2 (5 bases). CDR3 nucleotide sequence: TGCGCCAGCAGCCAAGAACGGGGATTAGATACGCAGTATTTT. It encodes CASSQERGLDTQYF.